This passage covers 8 T cell receptor beta chains from one sample sequenced in a study of Tregs in tolerant kidney transplant recipients. TCRdb keeps only in-frame clones here, not all; method: immunoSEQ multiplex PCR. The data contain about 60,000 clones, roughly 92% of them seen just once; the ten biggest clones take up roughly 11%. The specimen comprised CD8+ T cells from blood, sampled before the transplant. Receptors were obtained from a human donor who received a combined kidney and bone marrow transplant.

V usage is TRBV9 and J usage is TRBJ1-1, with D maybe TRBD1 (5 bases). CDR1 and CDR2 from the germline V gene are SGDLS and YYNGEE. Deletions cut 4 bases from V and 7 bases from J, with 20 bases between. The CDR3 has 15 residues. CDR3 coding DNA: TGTGCCAGCAGCCTACGTCCGGGAGCGGGGGATGAAGCTTTCTTT. Encoded protein: CASSLRPGAGDEAFF.

The chain combines TRBV5-1 with TRBJ1-2; D uncertain. Germline CDR1 SGHRS, CDR2 YFSETQ. V was shortened by 6 bases and J by 8 bases, with 26 bases between the two germline ends. The CDR3 sequence is 16 residues long. The CDR3 bases are TGCGCCAGCACTGTGTCGGTCCGTAACCCAAATGAAGGCTACACCTTC. It yields the protein CASTVSVRNPNEGYTF.

The chain employs TRBV7-9 and TRBJ2-4; 10 bases align to TRBD1. The CDR3 runs 16 residues. The germline V gene encodes CDR1 SEHNR and CDR2 FQNEAQ (reference sequence). V gave up 1 base and J gave up 5 bases; unmatched junction bases: 5. CDR3 loop: CASSLGGTGDENIQYF. The CDR3 nucleotides read TGTGCCAGCAGCTTAGGGGGGACAGGGGACGAAAACATTCAGTACTTC.

The chain combines TRBV28 with TRBJ2-7, with TRBD2 matching over 8 bases. Germline CDR1 MDHEN, CDR2 SYDVKM. Trimming took 3 bases from V and 2 from J; bases not matched to a gene: 6. The CDR3 runs 15 residues. CDR3 protein: CASSLRTSWTYEQYF. In DNA form, the CDR3 reads TGTGCCAGCAGTTTGAGGACTAGCTGGACCTACGAGCAGTACTTC.

This chain links TRBV29-1 with TRBJ1-2, with D perhaps matching TRBD1 (6 bases). CDR3 length: 11 amino acids. V shed 6 bases and J shed 12 bases, with 17 bases lying between them. In germline, CDR1 is SQVTM, CDR2 ANQGSEA. CDR3 region: CSVVQQGLNTF. CDR3 nucleotide sequence: TGCAGCGTCGTACAACAGGGCCTCAACACCTTC.

This clone was counted between two and nine times. This chain connects TRBV7-8 to TRBJ2-3; TRBD2 matches at 11 bases. V lost 5 bases, J lost 2 bases, and 3 bases stayed unmatched. The V gene's germline CDR1 is SGHVS and CDR2 FQNEAQ. The CDR3 is 15 residues long. CDR3 sequence reads: CASSRLAGYTDTQYF. In nucleotides, the CDR3 is TGTGCCAGCAGCCGACTAGCGGGGTACACAGATACGCAGTATTTT. Variable domain in full (rest from reference TRBV7-8 and TRBJ2-3): GAGVSQSPRYKVAKRGQDVALRCDPISGHVSLFWYQQALGQGPEFLTYFQNEAQLDKSGLPSDRFFAERPEGSVSTLKIQRTQQEDSAVYLCASSRLAGYTDTQYFGPGTRLTVL.

The chain employs TRBV30 and TRBJ2-7; a possible D gene is TRBD1 (6 bases). V shed 3 bases and J shed 5 bases, with 20 bases lying between them. The germline V gene encodes CDR1 GTSNPN and CDR2 SVGIG (reference sequence). The CDR3 is made up of 15 amino acids. CDR3 residues: CAWSIATGTYHEQYF. CDR3 DNA sequence: TGTGCCTGGAGCATAGCTACAGGGACCTATCACGAGCAGTACTTC. The complete variable domain, with remaining parts taken from reference TRBV30 and TRBJ2-7, reads SQTIHQWPATLVQPVGSPLSLECTVEGTSNPNLYWYRQAAGRGLQLLFYSVGIGQISSEVPQNLSASRPQDRQFILSSKKLLLSDSGFYLCAWSIATGTYHEQYFGPGTRLTVT.

This chain connects TRBV9 to TRBJ1-5; the D gene is possibly TRBD1 (5 bases). CDR1 SGDLS and CDR2 YYNGEE come from the germline V gene. V was shortened by 4 bases and J by 7 bases, with 12 bases between the two germline ends. The CDR3 length is 13 residues. For the CDR3, the DNA is TGTGCCAGCAGCTTAGGGGCACTCCAGCCCCAGCATTTT. Protein: CASSLGALQPQHF.